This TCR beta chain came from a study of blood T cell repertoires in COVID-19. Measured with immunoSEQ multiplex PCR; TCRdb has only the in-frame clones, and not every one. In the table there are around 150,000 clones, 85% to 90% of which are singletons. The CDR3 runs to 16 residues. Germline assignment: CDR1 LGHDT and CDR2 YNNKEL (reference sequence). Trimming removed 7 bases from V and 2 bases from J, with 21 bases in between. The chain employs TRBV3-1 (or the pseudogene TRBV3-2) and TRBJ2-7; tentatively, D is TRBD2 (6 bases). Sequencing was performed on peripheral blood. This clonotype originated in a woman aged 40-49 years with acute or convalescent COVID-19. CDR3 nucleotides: TGTGCCAGCATCCTTACACTCGGGAGTAGTCCCTACGAGCAGTACTTC. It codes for CASILTLGSSPYEQYF.